This T cell receptor (beta chain) was profiled in a study of cytomegalovirus exposure and HLA in healthy donors. Primers included in the PCR were 60 Vbeta and 13 Jbeta primers. Sequencing used immunoSEQ multiplex PCR; TCRdb keeps in-frame clones, though not all of them. The top ten clones hold roughly 2.4% of a sample with some 85,000 clones, roughly 84% of them seen once. Study-level points and caveats: In a later analysis, common viral pathogens appeared linked to several of the most significant clusters. Compared with the roughly 700-donor mean, an Asian-associated ancestry cluster reportedly had fewer N-insertions, according to a later analysis. Confirmation in vitro established that a few CMV-associated chains were specific for CMV antigens.

Notes on this clone: As yet, its antigen is unknown.

Sequencing used PBMCs. The receptor comes from a woman aged 45-59 years in good health and CMV-seronegative.

CDR3 region: CASSIGPGVAFF. DNA of the CDR3: TGTGCCAGTAGTATAGGCCCAGGGGTCGCTTTCTTT. This chain links TRBV19 with TRBJ1-1; the D gene is possibly TRBD1 (6 bases). V was trimmed by 1 base and J by 11 bases, leaving 11 bases between them. Germline V CDR1 and CDR2: LNHDA, SQIVND (reference sequence). This CDR3 has 12 amino acids. The whole variable domain, remainder taken from reference TRBV19 and TRBJ1-1, is DGGITQSPKYLFRKEGQNVTLSCEQNLNHDAMYWYRQDPGQGLRLIYYSQIVNDFQKGDIAEGYSVSREKKESFPLTVTSAQKNPTAFYLCASSIGPGVAFFGQGTRLTVV.